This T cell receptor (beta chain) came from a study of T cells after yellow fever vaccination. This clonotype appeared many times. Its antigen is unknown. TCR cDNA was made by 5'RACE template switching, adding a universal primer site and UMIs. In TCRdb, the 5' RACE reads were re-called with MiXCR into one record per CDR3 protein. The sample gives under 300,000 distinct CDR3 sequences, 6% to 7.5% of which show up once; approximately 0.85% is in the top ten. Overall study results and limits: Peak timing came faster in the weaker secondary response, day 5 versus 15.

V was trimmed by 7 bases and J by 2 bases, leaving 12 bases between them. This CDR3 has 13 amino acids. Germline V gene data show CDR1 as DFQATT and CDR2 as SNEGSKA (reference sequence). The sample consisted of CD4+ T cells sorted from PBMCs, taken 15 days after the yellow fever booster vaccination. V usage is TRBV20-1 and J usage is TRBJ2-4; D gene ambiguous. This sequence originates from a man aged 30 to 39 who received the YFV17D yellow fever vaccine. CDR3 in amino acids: CSVVIGTKNIQYF. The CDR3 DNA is TGCAGTGTTGTCATAGGGACCAAAAACATTCAGTACTTC.